The 5 T cell receptor beta chains reported below all come from one sample, sequenced in a study of CD8 T cells in ankylosing spondylitis. Study observations and caveats: In ankylosing spondylitis blood, a motif of roughly 8 highly homologous TCR beta variants appeared characteristic.

TCRdb used MiXCR to reprocess the 5' RACE reads, holding one entry per CDR3 protein. This sample yields about 800,000 distinct CDR3 sequences, of which around 11% are seen a single time; 0.51% belongs to the top ten. Antigens for these TCRs are unknown. The sequencing sample was made of blood, either unsorted or a sorted T cell fraction (not recorded which). The receptors were gathered from a male donor with ankylosing spondylitis.

In its sample, this clonotype was seen a few times. The DNA for the CDR3 is TGTGCCAGCAGCGTAGATGGCTCACTTGATACGCAGTATTTT. Translated: CASSVDGSLDTQYF. The chain is built from TRBV9 and TRBJ2-3, with D uncertain. CDR3 length: 14 amino acids. The ends were cut back, 0 bases at V and 6 bases at J, with 11 bases in the middle. Germline assignment: CDR1 SGDLS and CDR2 YYNGEE.

The J gene is TRBJ1-1, the V gene TRBV12-3 or TRBV12-4; D unclear. Trimming shortened V by 3 bases and J by 0 bases, and 8 bases separated the two germline ends. The CDR3 runs to 14 residues. Written as DNA, the CDR3 is TGTGCCAGCAGTTTTAACAGCCTGAACACTGAAGCTTTCTTT. This encodes CASSFNSLNTEAFF.

This clonotype was recorded a few times. The chain uses TRBV9 and TRBJ2-2; 7 bases are a match to TRBD1. CDR1 is SGDLS, CDR2 YYNGEE, per germline. J gave up 2 bases and V 4 bases, and 8 bases lay outside the gene matches. There are 16 residues in the CDR3. The CDR3 DNA sequence: TGTGCCAGCAGCCCTTCTACAGGGGCTAACACCGGGGAGCTGTTTTTT. It is translated as CASSPSTGANTGELFF.

V usage is TRBV11-2 and J usage is TRBJ1-6, with 7 bases fitting TRBD1. The germline gives CDR1 SGHAT, CDR2 FQNNGV. CDR3 length: 17 residues. The ends lost 3 bases at V and 8 bases at J; junction bases unmatched: 13. The CDR3 is CASSLLDRPAGDSPLHF. As DNA, the CDR3 is TGTGCCAGCAGCTTGCTGGACAGGCCCGCTGGGGATTCACCCCTCCACTTT. The full variable domain, in which reference TRBV11-2 and TRBJ1-6 provide the parts outside the CDR3, is EAGVAQSPRYKIIEKRQSVAFWCNPISGHATLYWYQQILGQGPKLLIQFQNNGVVDDSQLPKDRFSAERLKGVDSTLKIQPAKLEDSAVYLCASSLLDRPAGDSPLHFGNGTRLTVT.

This clonotype has at least ten counts. The chain couples TRBV5-1 to TRBJ1-1; tentatively, D is TRBD1 (6 bases). Trimming removed 5 bases from V and 9 bases from J, with 20 bases in between. CDR3 length: 14 residues. CDR1 is SGHRS and CDR2 is YFSETQ in the germline V gene. CDR3 amino acids: CASRSGTPPTQAFF. Written as DNA, the CDR3 is TGCGCCAGCAGGTCCGGGACACCGCCGACCCAAGCTTTCTTT. Full variable domain (missing parts from reference TRBV5-1 and TRBJ1-1): KAGVTQTPRYLIKTRGQQVTLSCSPISGHRSVSWYQQTPGQGLQFLFEYFSETQRNKGNFPGRFSGRQFSNSRSEMNVSTLELGDSALYLCASRSGTPPTQAFFGQGTRLTVV.